This TCR beta chain was profiled in a study of T cell changes during pregnancy in multiple sclerosis. This CDR3 has 13 amino acids. The germline V gene encodes CDR1 MDHEN and CDR2 SYDVKM. Trimming stripped 6 bases from V and 5 bases from J, with 13 bases between. TCRdb keeps only in-frame clones here, not all; method: immunoSEQ multiplex PCR. The sample has about 41,000 clones; approximately 90% are singletons. This receptor was taken from a female donor with multiple sclerosis, enrolled in a pregnancy study. The rearrangement joins TRBV28 to TRBJ1-1, with D uncertain. The specimen comprised CD8+ T cells from peripheral blood mononuclear cells, sampled in the third trimester of pregnancy. CDR3 sequence (DNA): TGTGCCAGCAGCCAAGGCGCAGGAACTGAAGCTTTCTTT. This gives the protein CASSQGAGTEAFF.